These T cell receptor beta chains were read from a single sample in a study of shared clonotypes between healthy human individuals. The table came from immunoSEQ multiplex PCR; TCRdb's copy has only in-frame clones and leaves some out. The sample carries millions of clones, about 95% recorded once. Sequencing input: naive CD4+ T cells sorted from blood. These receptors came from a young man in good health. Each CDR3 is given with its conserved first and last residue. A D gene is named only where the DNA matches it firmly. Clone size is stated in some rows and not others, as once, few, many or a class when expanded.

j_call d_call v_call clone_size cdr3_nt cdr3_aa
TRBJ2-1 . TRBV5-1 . TGCGCCAGCAGCTTGGACGGGTGGAATGAGCAGTTCTTC CASSLDGWNEQFF
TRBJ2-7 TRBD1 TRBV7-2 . TGTGCCAGCAGTCCTACAGGGGTGGGATCCTACGAGCAGTACTTC CASSPTGVGSYEQYF
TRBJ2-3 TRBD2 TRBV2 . TGTGCCAGCAGTGAGCTAGCGGGAAGAGGGTATTTT CASSELAGRGYF
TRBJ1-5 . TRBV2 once TGTGCCAGCAGTGAAGCGGGGGGTGGGCCCCAGCATTTT CASSEAGGGPQHF
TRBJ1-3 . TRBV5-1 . TGCGCCAGCAGCTCATTGGGCCTGGTCTCTGGAAACACCATATATTTT CASSSLGLVSGNTIYF
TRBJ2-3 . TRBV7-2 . TGTGCCAGCAGCCCTAATGCCCCGAATACGCAGTATTTT CASSPNAPNTQYF
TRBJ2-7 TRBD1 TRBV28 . TGTGCCAGCACCCTAGGGGACAGAATCTACGAGCAGTACTTC CASTLGDRIYEQYF
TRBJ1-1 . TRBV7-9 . TGTGCCAGCAGCCCCGGCCTGAACACTGAAGCTTTCTTT CASSPGLNTEAFF
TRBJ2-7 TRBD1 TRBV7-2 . TGTGCCAGCAGCTCCCAAAGGGGACAGGGCTACGAGCAGTACTTC CASSSQRGQGYEQYF
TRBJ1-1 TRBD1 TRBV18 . TGTGCCAGCTCGCTGGGACAGCCGAACACTGAAGCTTTCTTT CASSLGQPNTEAFF
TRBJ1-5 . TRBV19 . TGTGCCAGTAGTATTGGAGGGTACAGCAATCAGCCCCAGCATTTT CASSIGGYSNQPQHF
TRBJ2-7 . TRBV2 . TGTGCCAGCAGTGCAGCCGGGACTGTGGTATCGTACTTC CASSAAGTVVSYF
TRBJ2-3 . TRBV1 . TGCACCAGCAGCCAAGATGTTTCGAGGAGCGGGAGCACAGATACGCAGTATTTT CTSSQDVSRSGSTDTQYF
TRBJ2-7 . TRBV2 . TGTGCCAGCAAGTTTCGGGACGGTACCTACGAGCAGTACTTC CASKFRDGTYEQYF
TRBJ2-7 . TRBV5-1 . TGCGCCAGCAGCAGGGACGGAAACTACGAGCAGTACTTC CASSRDGNYEQYF
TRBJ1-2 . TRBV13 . TGTGCCAGCAGCTTACGGGGGATTAACTATGGCTACACCTTC CASSLRGINYGYTF
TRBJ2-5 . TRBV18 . TGTGCCAGCTCACCACAGGGATTTAGGGAGACCCAGTACTTC CASSPQGFRETQYF